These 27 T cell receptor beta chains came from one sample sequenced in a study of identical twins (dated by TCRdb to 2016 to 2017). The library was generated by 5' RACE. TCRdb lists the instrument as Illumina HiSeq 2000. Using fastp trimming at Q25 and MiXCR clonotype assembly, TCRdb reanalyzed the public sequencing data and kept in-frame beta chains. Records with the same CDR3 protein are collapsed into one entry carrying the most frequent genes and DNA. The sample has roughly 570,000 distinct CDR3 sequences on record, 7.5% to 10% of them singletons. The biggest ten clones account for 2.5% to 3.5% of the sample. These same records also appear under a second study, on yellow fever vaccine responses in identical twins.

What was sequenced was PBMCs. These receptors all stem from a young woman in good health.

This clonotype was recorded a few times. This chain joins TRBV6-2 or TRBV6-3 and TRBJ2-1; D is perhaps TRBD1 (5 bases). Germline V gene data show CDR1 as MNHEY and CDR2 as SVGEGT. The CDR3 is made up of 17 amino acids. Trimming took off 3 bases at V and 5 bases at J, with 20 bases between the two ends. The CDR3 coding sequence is TGTGCCAGCAGTTATAATCAGGGCAGGACAACTAACAATGAGCAGTTCTTC. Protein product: CASSYNQGRTTNNEQFF.

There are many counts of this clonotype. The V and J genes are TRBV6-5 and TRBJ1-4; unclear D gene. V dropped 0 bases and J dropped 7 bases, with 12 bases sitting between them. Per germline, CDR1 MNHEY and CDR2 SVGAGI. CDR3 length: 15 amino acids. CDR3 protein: CASSYSSGKGEKLFF. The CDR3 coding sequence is TGTGCCAGCAGTTACTCCTCCGGGAAGGGTGAAAAACTGTTTTTT.

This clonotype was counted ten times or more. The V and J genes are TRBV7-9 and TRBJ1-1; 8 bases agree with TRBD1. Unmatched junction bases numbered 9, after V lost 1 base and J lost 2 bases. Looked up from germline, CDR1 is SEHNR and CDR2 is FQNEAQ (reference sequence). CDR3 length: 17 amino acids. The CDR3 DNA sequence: TGTGCCAGCAGCTTAGTGGGACAGGTGGTGGGAAACACTGAAGCTTTCTTT. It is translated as CASSLVGQVVGNTEAFF. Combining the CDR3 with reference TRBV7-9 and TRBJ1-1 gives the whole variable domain DTGVSQNPRHKITKRGQNVTFRCDPISEHNRLYWYRQTLGQGPEFLTYFQNEAQLEKSRLLSDRFSAERPKGSFSTLEIQRTEQGDSAMYLCASSLVGQVVGNTEAFFGQGTRLTVV.

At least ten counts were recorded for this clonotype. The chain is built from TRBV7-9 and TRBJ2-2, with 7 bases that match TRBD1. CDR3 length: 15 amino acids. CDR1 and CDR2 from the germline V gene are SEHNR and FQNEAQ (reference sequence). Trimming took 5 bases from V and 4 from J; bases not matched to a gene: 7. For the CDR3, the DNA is TGTGCCAGCAGCCTTTCGACAGGGCCCACCGGGGAGCTGTTTTTT. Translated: CASSLSTGPTGELFF.

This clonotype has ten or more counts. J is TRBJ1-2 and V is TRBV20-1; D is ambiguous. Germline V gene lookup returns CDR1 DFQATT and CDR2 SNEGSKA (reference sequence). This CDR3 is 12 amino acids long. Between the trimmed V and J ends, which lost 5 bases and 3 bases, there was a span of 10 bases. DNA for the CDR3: TGCAGTGCTTCCGAAGGATACTATGGCTACACCTTC. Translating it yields CSASEGYYGYTF.

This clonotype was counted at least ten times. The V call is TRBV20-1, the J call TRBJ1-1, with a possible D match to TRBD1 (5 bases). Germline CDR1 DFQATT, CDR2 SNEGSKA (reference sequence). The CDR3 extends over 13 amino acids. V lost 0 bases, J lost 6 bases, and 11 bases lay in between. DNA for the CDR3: TGCAGTGCTAGAGAAGGGGTAATCGCTGAAGCTTTCTTT. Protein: CSAREGVIAEAFF.

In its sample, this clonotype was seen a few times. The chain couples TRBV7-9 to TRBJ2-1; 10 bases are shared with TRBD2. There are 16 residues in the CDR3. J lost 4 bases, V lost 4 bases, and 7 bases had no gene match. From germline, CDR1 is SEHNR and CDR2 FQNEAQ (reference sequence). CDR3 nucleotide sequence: TGTGCCAGCAGCTCCGATCTAGCGGGGGCGTACAATGAGCAGTTCTTC. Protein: CASSSDLAGAYNEQFF. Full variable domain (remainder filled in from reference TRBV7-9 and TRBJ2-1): DTGVSQNPRHKITKRGQNVTFRCDPISEHNRLYWYRQTLGQGPEFLTYFQNEAQLEKSRLLSDRFSAERPKGSFSTLEIQRTEQGDSAMYLCASSSDLAGAYNEQFFGPGTRLTVL.

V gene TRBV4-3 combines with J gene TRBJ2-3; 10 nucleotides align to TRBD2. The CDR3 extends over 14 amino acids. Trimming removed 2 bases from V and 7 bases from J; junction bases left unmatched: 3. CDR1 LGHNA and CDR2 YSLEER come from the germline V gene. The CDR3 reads CASSQRAGGNTQYF. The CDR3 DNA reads TGCGCCAGCAGCCAAAGAGCGGGAGGGAATACGCAGTATTTT.

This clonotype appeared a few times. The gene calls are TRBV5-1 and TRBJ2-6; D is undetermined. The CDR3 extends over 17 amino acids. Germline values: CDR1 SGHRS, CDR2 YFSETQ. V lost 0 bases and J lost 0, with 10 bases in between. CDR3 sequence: CASSLDAMSSGANVLTF. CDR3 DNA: TGCGCCAGCAGCTTGGACGCCATGAGCTCTGGGGCCAACGTCCTGACTTTC.

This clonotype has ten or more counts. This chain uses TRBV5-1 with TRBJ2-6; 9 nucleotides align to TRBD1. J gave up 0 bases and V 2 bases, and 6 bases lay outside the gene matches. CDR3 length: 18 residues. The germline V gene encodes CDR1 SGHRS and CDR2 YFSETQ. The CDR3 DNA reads TGCGCCAGCAGCTTTACCGGGACAGGGACCTCTGGGGCCAACGTCCTGACTTTC. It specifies CASSFTGTGTSGANVLTF.

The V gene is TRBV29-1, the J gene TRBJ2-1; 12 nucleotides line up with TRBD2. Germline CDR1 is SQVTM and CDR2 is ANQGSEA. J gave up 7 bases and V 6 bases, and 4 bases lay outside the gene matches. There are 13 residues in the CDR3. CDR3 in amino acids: CSVGTSGWNEQFF. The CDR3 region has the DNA TGCAGCGTCGGGACTAGCGGGTGGAATGAGCAGTTCTTC.

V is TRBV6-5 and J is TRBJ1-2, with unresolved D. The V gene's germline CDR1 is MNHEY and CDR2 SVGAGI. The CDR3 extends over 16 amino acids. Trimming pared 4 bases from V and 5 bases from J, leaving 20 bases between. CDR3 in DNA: TGTGCCAGCAGTTTCCGGGCCCCTCGGGCGTCGTATGGCTACACCTTC. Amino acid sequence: CASSFRAPRASYGYTF.

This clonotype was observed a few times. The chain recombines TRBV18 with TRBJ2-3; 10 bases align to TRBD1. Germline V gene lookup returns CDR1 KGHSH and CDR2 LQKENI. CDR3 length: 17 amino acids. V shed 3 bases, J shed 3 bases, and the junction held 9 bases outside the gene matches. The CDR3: CASSPGTGALSTDTQYF. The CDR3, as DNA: TGTGCCAGCTCACCCGGGACAGGGGCTTTATCAACAGATACGCAGTATTTT.

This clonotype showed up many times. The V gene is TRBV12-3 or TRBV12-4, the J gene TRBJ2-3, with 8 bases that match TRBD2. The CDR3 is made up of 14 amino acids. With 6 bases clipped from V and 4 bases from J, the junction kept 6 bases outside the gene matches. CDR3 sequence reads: CASSPGGFADTQYF. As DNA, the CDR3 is TGTGCCAGCAGCCCGGGGGGGTTCGCAGATACGCAGTATTTT.

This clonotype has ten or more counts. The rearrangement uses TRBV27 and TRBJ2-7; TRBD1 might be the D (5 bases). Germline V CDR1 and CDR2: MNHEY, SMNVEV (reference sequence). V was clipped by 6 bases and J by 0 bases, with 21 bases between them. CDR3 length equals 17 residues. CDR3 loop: CASSPTARNPSSYEQYF. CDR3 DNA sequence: TGTGCCAGCAGCCCGACAGCAAGAAACCCCAGCTCCTACGAGCAGTACTTC.

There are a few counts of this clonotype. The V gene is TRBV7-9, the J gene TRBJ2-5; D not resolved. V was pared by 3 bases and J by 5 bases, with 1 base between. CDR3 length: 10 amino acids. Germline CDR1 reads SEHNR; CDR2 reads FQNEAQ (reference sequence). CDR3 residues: CASSFETQYF. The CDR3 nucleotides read TGTGCCAGCAGCTTCGAGACCCAGTACTTC.

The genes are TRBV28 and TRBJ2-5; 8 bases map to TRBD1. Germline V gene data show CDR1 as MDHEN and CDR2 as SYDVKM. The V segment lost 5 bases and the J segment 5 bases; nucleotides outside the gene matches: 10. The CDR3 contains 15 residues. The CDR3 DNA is TGTGCCAGCAGTCTAGGACAGGGATTAGTGGAGACCCAGTACTTC. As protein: CASSLGQGLVETQYF. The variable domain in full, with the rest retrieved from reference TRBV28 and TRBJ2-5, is DVKVTQSSRYLVKRTGEKVFLECVQDMDHENMFWYRQDPGLGLRLIYFSYDVKMKEKGDIPEGYSVSREKKERFSLILESASTNQTSMYLCASSLGQGLVETQYFGPGTRLLVL.

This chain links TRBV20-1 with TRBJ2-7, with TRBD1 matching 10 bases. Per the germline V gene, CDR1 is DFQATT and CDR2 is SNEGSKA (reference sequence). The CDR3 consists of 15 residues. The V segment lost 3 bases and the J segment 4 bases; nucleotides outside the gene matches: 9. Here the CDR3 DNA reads TGCAGTGCTAGGACCGGGACAGGGGTCCCTTACGAGCAGTACTTC. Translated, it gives CSARTGTGVPYEQYF.

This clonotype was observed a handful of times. The CDR3 DNA sequence: TGTGCCAGCAGTGACCCAAACAGGGGGCAACAAGAGACCCAGTACTTC. Protein product: CASSDPNRGQQETQYF. The chain joins TRBV25-1 to TRBJ2-5, with 9 bases fitting TRBD1. Germline V CDR1 and CDR2: MGHDK, SYGVNS. The CDR3 length is 16 residues. V shed 3 bases and J 2 bases; nucleotides not matched to a gene: 7.

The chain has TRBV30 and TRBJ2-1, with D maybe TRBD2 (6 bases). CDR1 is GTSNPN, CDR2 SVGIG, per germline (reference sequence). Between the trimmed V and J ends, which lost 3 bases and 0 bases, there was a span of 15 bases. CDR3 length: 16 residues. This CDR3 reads CAWRNSGGSSYNEQFF. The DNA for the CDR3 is TGTGCCTGGAGAAATAGCGGAGGGAGCTCCTACAATGAGCAGTTCTTC.

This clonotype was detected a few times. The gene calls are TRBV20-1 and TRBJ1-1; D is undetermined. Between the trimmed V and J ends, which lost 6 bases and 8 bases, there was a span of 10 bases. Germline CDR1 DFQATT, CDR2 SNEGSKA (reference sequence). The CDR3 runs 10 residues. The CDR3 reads CSAAWTEAFF. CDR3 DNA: TGCAGTGCAGCCTGGACGGAAGCTTTCTTT.

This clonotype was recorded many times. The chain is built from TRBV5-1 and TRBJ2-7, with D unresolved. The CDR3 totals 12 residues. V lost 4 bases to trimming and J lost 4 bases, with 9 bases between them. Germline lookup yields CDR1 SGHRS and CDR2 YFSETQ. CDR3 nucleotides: TGCGCCAGCAGCGTGGATGGTTACGAGCAGTACTTC. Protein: CASSVDGYEQYF.

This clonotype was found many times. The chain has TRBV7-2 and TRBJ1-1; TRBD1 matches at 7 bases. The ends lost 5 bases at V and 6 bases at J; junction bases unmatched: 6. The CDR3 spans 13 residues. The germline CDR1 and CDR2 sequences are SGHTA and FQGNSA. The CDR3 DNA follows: TGTGCCAGCAGCATCTTTCAGGGGGCTGAAGCTTTCTTT. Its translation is CASSIFQGAEAFF.

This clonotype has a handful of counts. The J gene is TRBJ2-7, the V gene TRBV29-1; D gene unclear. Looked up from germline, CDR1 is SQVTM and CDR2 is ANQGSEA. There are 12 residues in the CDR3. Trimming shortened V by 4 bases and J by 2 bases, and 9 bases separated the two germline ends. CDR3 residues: CSVAQTPYEQYF. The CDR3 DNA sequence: TGCAGCGTTGCCCAAACCCCCTACGAGCAGTACTTC.

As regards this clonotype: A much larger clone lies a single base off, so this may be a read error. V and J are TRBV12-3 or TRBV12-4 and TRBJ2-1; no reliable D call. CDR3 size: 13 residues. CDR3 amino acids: CASSQPREDEQSF. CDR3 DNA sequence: TGTGCCAGCAGCCAGCCCCGTGAGGATGAGCAGTCCTTC.

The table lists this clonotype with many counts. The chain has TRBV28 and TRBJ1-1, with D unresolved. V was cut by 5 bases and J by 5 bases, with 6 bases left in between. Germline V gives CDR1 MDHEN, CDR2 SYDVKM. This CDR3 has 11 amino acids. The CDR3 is CASSGWTEAFF. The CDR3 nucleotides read TGTGCCAGCAGTGGGTGGACTGAAGCTTTCTTT.

CDR3 loop: CAISEIRGLKYNEQFF. As DNA, the CDR3 is TGTGCCATCAGTGAAATCAGGGGGTTAAAGTACAATGAGCAGTTCTTC. The V and J genes are TRBV10-3 and TRBJ2-1; 7 positions agree with TRBD1. Unmatched junction bases numbered 9, after V lost 3 bases and J lost 4 bases. The germline V gene encodes CDR1 ENHRY and CDR2 SYGVKD. The length of the CDR3 is 16 residues.